Below, 21 T cell receptor beta chains from the same sample are listed, as sequenced in a study of OX40 agonist ivuxolimab in advanced cancers. Library creation used the immunoSEQ multiplex PCR assay. TCRdb took over this immuneACCESS table, retaining in-frame rearrangements with V and J assigned. Such tables are incomplete; in checked studies, under half of the missing clones stem from an unresolved V gene, and the remainder is unexplained. Across this sample there are 40,000 to 60,000 clones, with approximately 85% seen only once. The ten largest account for around 1.9% of the sample. Sequencing was performed on CD4+ or CD8+ T cells sorted from blood, taken in a trial of the OX40 agonist ivuxolimab. Receptor source: an adult with an advanced solid tumor such as melanoma, head and neck, liver or kidney cancer.

The rearrangement uses TRBV14 and TRBJ1-1; D gene uncertain. The CDR3 consists of 13 residues. V was cut by 1 base and J by 1 base, with 4 bases left in between. Germline CDR1 and CDR2: SGHDN and FVKESK. The CDR3 reads CASSQGQNTEAFF. CDR3 sequence (DNA): TGTGCCAGCAGCCAAGGCCAGAACACTGAAGCTTTCTTT.

As concerns this clone: This same CDR3 is encoded by further DNA sequences in the sample. The genes are TRBV7-9 and TRBJ2-7; maybe TRBD2 (5 bases). Germline lookup yields CDR1 SEHNR and CDR2 FQNEAQ (reference sequence). Trimming stripped 7 bases from V and 1 base from J, with 8 bases between. This CDR3 contains 12 residues. The CDR3: CASTRGSYEQYF. The CDR3 nucleotides read TGTGCCAGCACACGCGGGTCCTACGAGCAGTACTTC.

The J gene is TRBJ2-1, the V gene TRBV7-9; 8 bases agree with TRBD1. V lost 5 bases, J lost 7 bases, and 13 bases stayed unmatched. Germline V gene sequence: CDR1 SEHNR, CDR2 FQNEAQ (reference sequence). This CDR3 comprises 16 residues. DNA of the CDR3: TGTGCCAGCAGCCCCACCTTTCGGACAGGGTCGAATGAGCAGTTCTTC. It is translated as CASSPTFRTGSNEQFF.

The chain combines TRBV28 with TRBJ1-2, with D maybe TRBD1 (6 bases). CDR1 and CDR2 from the germline V gene are MDHEN and SYDVKM. V was pared by 10 bases and J by 7 bases, with 19 bases between. This CDR3 has 13 residues. The CDR3 loop reads CATFNTGFSGYTF. The CDR3 DNA reads TGTGCCACCTTTAACACAGGGTTTAGTGGCTACACCTTC.

The J gene is TRBJ1-3, the V gene TRBV5-4, with a weak D call TRBD1 (5 bases). This CDR3 is 12 amino acids long. Trimming cost V 4 bases and J 16 bases, with 18 bases left between them. CDR1 is SGHNT and CDR2 is YYREEE in the germline V gene (reference sequence). CDR3 amino acids: CASSGQTGTDYF. The CDR3 DNA reads TGTGCCAGCAGCGGTCAAACCGGGACGGACTATTTT.

This clone was seen a few times. This chain links TRBV9 with TRBJ1-4; 7 nucleotides line up with TRBD1. Germline trimming cut 0 bases from V and 3 bases from J; bases unmatched to any gene: 2. Germline V CDR1 and CDR2: SGDLS, YYNGEE. This CDR3 comprises 15 residues. CDR3 region: CASSVEGTANEKLFF. In DNA form, the CDR3 reads TGTGCCAGCAGCGTAGAAGGGACAGCTAATGAAAAACTGTTTTTT.

V and J are TRBV4-2 and TRBJ1-6; no reliable D call. CDR1 and CDR2 from the germline V gene are LGHNA and YNFKEQ. Between the trimmed V and J ends, which lost 0 bases and 2 bases, there was a span of 11 bases. The CDR3 extends over 17 amino acids. The CDR3 bases are TGTGCCAGCAGCCAAGATCGGAGATCCACCTATAATTCACCCCTCCACTTT. As protein: CASSQDRRSTYNSPLHF.

This chain uses TRBV10-3 with TRBJ2-7; weak D call: TRBD1 (6 bases). V lost 5 bases, J lost 3 bases, and 8 bases lay in between. Per germline, CDR1 ENHRY and CDR2 SYGVKD. The CDR3 loop spans 12 amino acids. The DNA of the CDR3 is TGTGCCATCAGTACAGGGAACTACGAGCAGTACTTC. It translates to CAISTGNYEQYF.

The CDR3 DNA follows: TGCGCCAGCAGCTTAGACCGGCCGAACACCGGGGAGCTGTTTTTT. Protein product: CASSLDRPNTGELFF. V is TRBV5-1 and J is TRBJ2-2; no definite D call. The CDR3 totals 15 residues. Trimming took 2 bases from V and 0 from J, leaving 8 bases between them. Germline V gene data show CDR1 as SGHRS and CDR2 as YFSETQ.

The chain employs TRBV28 and TRBJ1-5, with D tentatively TRBD1 (5 bases). The germline gives CDR1 MDHEN, CDR2 SYDVKM. V lost 5 bases to trimming and J lost 2 bases, with 10 bases between them. The CDR3 spans 14 residues. CDR3 coding DNA: TGTGCCAGCAGTACCTCGGGGGGCAATCAGCCCCAGCATTTT. Translated, it gives CASSTSGGNQPQHF.

The rearrangement uses TRBV2 and TRBJ1-4; TRBD1 agrees at 7 bases. Germline CDR1 SNHLY, CDR2 FYNNEI. This CDR3 contains 13 residues. J lost 8 bases, V lost 7 bases, and 7 bases had no gene match. The CDR3 is CASNDRVREKLFF. The DNA for the CDR3 is TGTGCCAGCAATGACAGGGTTAGAGAAAAACTGTTTTTT.

In its sample, this clone was seen a few times. V usage is TRBV5-1 and J usage is TRBJ2-2; 9 nucleotides match TRBD1. The CDR3 consists of 16 residues. Germline CDR1 is SGHRS and CDR2 is YFSETQ. The trim removed 2 bases at V and 1 base at J, leaving 3 bases unmatched. The CDR3 loop is CASSLMTGGNTGELFF. The CDR3 nucleotides read TGCGCCAGCAGCTTAATGACAGGGGGGAACACCGGGGAGCTGTTTTTT.

The chain combines TRBV4-2 with TRBJ1-5; unclear D gene. With 1 base removed from V and 0 bases from J, the gap between germline ends came to 10 bases. Germline loops: CDR1 LGHNA, CDR2 YNFKEQ. There are 16 residues in the CDR3. CDR3 nucleotides: TGTGCCAGCAGCCAAGTCGGGCAGTATAGCAATCAGCCCCAGCATTTT. Its protein product is CASSQVGQYSNQPQHF.

The rearrangement links TRBV30 to TRBJ1-2, with 7 positions matching TRBD1. Germline trimming cut 0 bases from V and 8 bases from J; bases unmatched to any gene: 9. The CDR3 spans 14 residues. CDR1 and CDR2 (germline): GTSNPN, SVGIG (reference sequence). CDR3 region: CAWSVERQGRGYTF. The CDR3 region has the DNA TGTGCCTGGAGTGTTGAGCGACAGGGTAGAGGCTACACCTTC.

The chain links TRBV30 to TRBJ1-2, with D unresolved. V lost 5 bases, J lost 1 base, and 11 bases lay in between. The CDR3 sequence is 13 residues long. Germline V gene sequence: CDR1 GTSNPN, CDR2 SVGIG (reference sequence). CDR3 sequence reads: CAWETNYNYGYTF. CDR3 DNA: TGTGCCTGGGAGACAAACTATAACTATGGCTACACCTTC.

CDR3 DNA: TGCGCCAGCAGCCAGGGGCGGGTTAACTATGGCTACACCTTC. This codes for CASSQGRVNYGYTF. This rearrangement joins TRBV4-3 to TRBJ1-2; a possible D gene is TRBD1 (5 bases). The germline gives CDR1 LGHNA, CDR2 YSLEER. V was shortened by 3 bases and J by 1 base, with 9 bases between the two germline ends. The CDR3 is 14 amino acids.

This clone was seen a handful of times. The chain recombines TRBV4-3 with TRBJ1-1, with 7 bases fitting TRBD1. V trimming: 4 bases; J trimming: 6 bases; junction bases outside the gene matches: 11. Germline V lookup: CDR1 LGHNA, CDR2 YSLEER. CDR3 length: 15 amino acids. The CDR3 nucleotides are TGCGCCAGCAGCCGACAAACCAACGGACAGGCTGAAGCTTTCTTT. This encodes CASSRQTNGQAEAFF.

This clone has a handful of counts. CDR3 protein: CAWKGVGRNTEAFF. In nucleotides, the CDR3 is TGTGCCTGGAAGGGGGTAGGGAGGAACACTGAAGCTTTCTTT. The chain links TRBV30 to TRBJ1-1; possible D gene TRBD1, 6 bases. The CDR3 loop spans 14 amino acids. The V end lost 4 bases, the J end lost 1 base, and 13 bases lay between the germline ends. Per the germline V gene, CDR1 is GTSNPN and CDR2 is SVGIG (reference sequence).

The chain carries TRBV6-6 and TRBJ1-2, with D unclear. The V gene's germline CDR1 is MNHNY and CDR2 SVGAGI (reference sequence). Between the trimmed V and J ends, which lost 0 bases and 2 bases, there was a span of 10 bases. CDR3 size: 15 residues. CDR3 coding DNA: TGTGCCAGCAGTTACTCTCGGACGGTAAACTATGGCTACACCTTC. Protein: CASSYSRTVNYGYTF.

The rearrangement links TRBV10-2 to TRBJ2-1; a possible D gene is TRBD2 (6 bases). The CDR3 length is 13 residues. The germline gives CDR1 WSHSY, CDR2 SAAADI. The V and J ends lost 7 bases and 10 bases respectively, with 17 bases between them. The CDR3: CASTTGTAGEQFF. The CDR3 bases are TGCGCCAGCACAACCGGGACTGCAGGCGAGCAGTTCTTC.

The chain links TRBV7-8 to TRBJ2-2, with D possibly TRBD2 on 5 matching bases. V dropped 4 bases and J dropped 2 bases, with 14 bases sitting between them. This CDR3 comprises 16 residues. The germline gives CDR1 SGHVS, CDR2 FQNEAQ. CDR3 residues: CASSSTSSGNTGELFF. Here the CDR3 DNA reads TGTGCCAGCAGCTCTACTAGTTCCGGTAACACCGGGGAGCTGTTTTTT.